What follows are 28 T cell receptor beta chains derived from one specimen sequenced in a study of shared clonotypes between healthy human individuals. Naive CD8 cells, CD45RO-negative and positively selected for CCR7, excluded terminally differentiated effector memory CD45RA+ cells. Here immunoSEQ multiplex PCR was the method, and the copy in TCRdb shows in-frame clones only, minus some. Among over 750,000 clones listed, roughly 96% were seen once. The sequenced sample was naive CD8+ T cells sorted from blood. These receptors came from a man aged 30-40 years in good health.

The rearrangement uses TRBV7-2 and TRBJ2-1; D is possibly TRBD2 (5 bases). V lost 0 bases and J lost 4, with 10 bases in between. In germline, CDR1 is SGHTA, CDR2 FQGNSA. This CDR3 spans 15 amino acids. CDR3 region: CASSLAASSYNEQFF. The CDR3 DNA is TGTGCCAGCAGCTTAGCGGCTAGCAGTTACAATGAGCAGTTCTTC.

The chain links TRBV9 to TRBJ2-5, with D possibly TRBD1 on 6 matching bases. V lost 3 bases and J 1 base, leaving 16 bases between the germline ends. Germline CDR1 reads SGDLS; CDR2 reads YYNGEE. The CDR3 has 16 amino acids. CDR3 coding DNA: TGTGCCAGCAGCGCAAACAGGGATATTCCCCAAGAGACCCAGTACTTC. Its protein product is CASSANRDIPQETQYF.

This chain connects TRBV5-6 to TRBJ2-7, with TRBD2 matching 11 bases. Germline CDR1 is SGHDT and CDR2 is YYEEEE. The CDR3 runs 17 residues. After removal of 6 bases from V and 5 bases from J, the junction contained 16 bases not matched to a gene. CDR3 DNA sequence: TGTGCCAGCATCACCCTGGCGGGGCTAGCGGGAGGTCACGAGCAGTACTTC. It specifies CASITLAGLAGGHEQYF. The full variable domain, completed using reference TRBV5-6 and TRBJ2-7, is DAGVTQSPTHLIKTRGQQVTLRCSPKSGHDTVSWYQQALGQGPQFIFQYYEEEERQRGNFPDRFSGHQFPNYSSELNVNALLLGDSALYLCASITLAGLAGGHEQYFGPGTRLTVT.

DNA of the CDR3: TGTGCCAGCAGCTCAGGAGAGAGCTATAATGAAAAACTGTTTTTT. This gives the protein CASSSGESYNEKLFF. The genes are TRBV7-8 and TRBJ1-4; D is ambiguous. Germline V gene sequence: CDR1 SGHVS, CDR2 FQNEAQ. V dropped 4 bases and J dropped 4 bases, with 13 bases sitting between them. There are 15 residues in the CDR3.

The chain has TRBV7-9 and TRBJ2-2; 11 bases match TRBD1. Unmatched junction bases numbered 10, after V lost 4 bases and J lost 9 bases. This CDR3 is built from 16 residues. The germline V gene encodes CDR1 SEHNR and CDR2 FQNEAQ (reference sequence). In DNA form, the CDR3 reads TGTGCCAGCAGCTCTTCTGGACAGGGGGCTTTGAGGGAGCTGTTTTTT. Translation: CASSSSGQGALRELFF.

The chain uses TRBV2 and TRBJ1-1; D is unclear. The CDR3 is 11 residues long. CDR1 is SNHLY, CDR2 FYNNEI, per germline. V lost 7 bases to trimming and J lost 1 base, with 4 bases between them. For the CDR3, the DNA is TGTGCCAGCACCCGGAACACTGAAGCTTTCTTT. Protein: CASTRNTEAFF.

The chain carries TRBV28 and TRBJ2-2; 7 bases line up with TRBD1. CDR1 and CDR2 (germline): MDHEN, SYDVKM. Germline trimming cut 3 bases from V and 1 base from J; bases unmatched to any gene: 5. The length of the CDR3 is 16 residues. In DNA form, the CDR3 reads TGTGCCAGCAGTTTGCCCCGGGACAGGAACACCGGGGAGCTGTTTTTT. Its protein is CASSLPRDRNTGELFF.

The chain combines TRBV7-9 with TRBJ2-7, with TRBD1 as a possible D gene (6 bases). Trimming removed 5 bases from V and 2 bases from J, with 10 bases in between. CDR1 is SEHNR, CDR2 FQNEAQ, per germline (reference sequence). This CDR3 comprises 13 residues. CDR3: CASSAWTAYEQYF. In nucleotides, the CDR3 is TGTGCCAGCAGCGCGTGGACAGCCTACGAGCAGTACTTC.

The CDR3 sequence: CASSLDAATYEQYF. The DNA for the CDR3 is TGTGCCAGCAGCTTAGACGCTGCAACCTACGAGCAGTACTTC. The chain carries TRBV7-2 and TRBJ2-7, with D uncertain. V was shortened by 1 base and J by 2 bases, with 9 bases between the two germline ends. The germline V gene has CDR1 SGHTA and CDR2 FQGNSA. This CDR3 region has 14 residues.

In DNA form, the CDR3 reads TGTGCCAGCAATTACCACAGGGATTTCTCCTACGAGCAGTACTTC. Protein product: CASNYHRDFSYEQYF. This sequence joins TRBV2 and TRBJ2-7; possible D gene TRBD1, 6 bases. Germline lookup yields CDR1 SNHLY and CDR2 FYNNEI. The CDR3 runs to 15 residues. V lost 7 bases and J lost 0, with 16 bases in between.

Concerning this clone: This specimen includes other DNA sequences encoding the same CDR3. The gene calls are TRBV27 and TRBJ2-7, with TRBD1 identical over 11 bases. The germline V gene encodes CDR1 MNHEY and CDR2 SMNVEV (reference sequence). The J segment lost 4 bases and the V segment lost 5 bases, leaving 7 bases of the junction unmatched. The CDR3 is 15 residues long. This chain's CDR3 is CASSTSGTGGYEQYF. The CDR3 nucleotides read TGTGCCAGCAGTACCTCCGGGACAGGGGGGTACGAGCAGTACTTC.

The chain employs TRBV28 and TRBJ2-7; 14 bases are shared with TRBD2. The CDR3 extends over 17 amino acids. CDR1 and CDR2 from the germline V gene are MDHEN and SYDVKM. V lost 1 base and J lost 5; bases outside the gene matches: 7. Here the CDR3 DNA reads TGTGCCAGCAGTTTATCGACTAGCGGGAGGGCCTTGAACGAGCAGTACTTC. This codes for CASSLSTSGRALNEQYF.

The chain recombines TRBV28 with TRBJ2-3, with unresolved D. Germline V gene data show CDR1 as MDHEN and CDR2 as SYDVKM. The CDR3 consists of 15 residues. Trimming took 3 bases from V and 2 from J, leaving 12 bases between them. The DNA for the CDR3 is TGTGCCAGCAGTTTTTCCCAGTCCATCACAGATACGCAGTATTTT. Encoded protein: CASSFSQSITDTQYF. Supplemented by reference TRBV28 and TRBJ2-3, the full variable domain reads DVKVTQSSRYLVKRTGEKVFLECVQDMDHENMFWYRQDPGLGLRLIYFSYDVKMKEKGDIPEGYSVSREKKERFSLILESASTNQTSMYLCASSFSQSITDTQYFGPGTRLTVL.

CDR3 protein: CASSSPGPVQVYNEQFF. CDR3 DNA sequence: TGTGCCAGCAGCTCCCCGGGACCCGTCCAGGTCTACAATGAGCAGTTCTTC. This chain uses TRBV7-9 with TRBJ2-1; D could derive from TRBD1 or TRBD2 (5 bases each). This CDR3 comprises 17 residues. V lost 4 bases and J 3 bases, leaving 19 bases between the germline ends. Looked up from germline, CDR1 is SEHNR and CDR2 is FQNEAQ (reference sequence).

The chain recombines TRBV27 with TRBJ1-5; 8 bases align to TRBD1. The CDR3 length is 15 residues. The germline CDR1 and CDR2 sequences are MNHEY and SMNVEV (reference sequence). J gave up 5 bases and V 5 bases, and 8 bases lay outside the gene matches. The CDR3 here is CASSVGTGGYQPQHF. Here the CDR3 DNA reads TGTGCCAGCAGTGTCGGGACAGGCGGGTATCAGCCCCAGCATTTT.

The chain links TRBV7-9 to TRBJ1-4, with TRBD1 matching 8 bases. Trimming cost V 4 bases and J 7 bases; bases outside gene matches: 5. The CDR3 is made up of 14 amino acids. CDR1 is SEHNR, CDR2 FQNEAQ, per germline (reference sequence). The CDR3 is CASSSGQGIEKLFF. Here the CDR3 DNA reads TGTGCCAGCAGCTCCGGACAGGGTATTGAAAAACTGTTTTTT.

This clone appeared a single time. The chain joins TRBV6-6 to TRBJ1-5; no firm D call. The CDR3 contains 12 residues. Deletions cut 5 bases from V and 9 bases from J, with 11 bases between. CDR1 is MNHNY and CDR2 is SVGAGI in the germline V gene (reference sequence). CDR3 sequence reads: CASSLTRWPQHF. CDR3 in DNA: TGTGCCAGCAGTCTCACCCGATGGCCCCAGCATTTT.

This rearrangement joins TRBV7-9 to TRBJ2-7, with D possibly matching TRBD2 (5 bases). The CDR3 has 14 amino acids. From germline, CDR1 is SEHNR and CDR2 FQNEAQ (reference sequence). Trimming cost V 4 bases and J 3 bases, with 13 bases left between them. The DNA of the CDR3 is TGTGCCAGCAGCTCCAAGGACGGACTCTACGAGCAGTACTTC. Protein: CASSSKDGLYEQYF.

This clone has a single count. The chain employs TRBV7-3 and TRBJ2-7; D not resolved. The germline V gene has CDR1 SGHTA and CDR2 FQGTGA. The CDR3 sequence is 15 residues long. Trimming removed 5 bases from V and 2 bases from J, with 16 bases in between. CDR3 bases: TGTGCCAGCAGCCTAGGACCAGGCCAGGCCTACGAGCAGTACTTC. It yields the protein CASSLGPGQAYEQYF.

V usage is TRBV11-2 and J usage is TRBJ2-7, with 7 positions matching TRBD2. Germline V lookup: CDR1 SGHAT, CDR2 FQNNGV. V lost 5 bases to trimming and J lost 4 bases; unmatched junction nucleotides: 11. The CDR3 runs to 15 residues. For the CDR3, the DNA is TGTGCCAGCAGCCCTTTTAGCGGGCGGAATTACGAGCAGTACTTC. It codes for CASSPFSGRNYEQYF.

The CDR3 here is CASSVGGGTYEQYF. For the CDR3, the DNA is TGTGCCAGCAGTGTCGGCGGAGGAACCTACGAGCAGTACTTC. V gene TRBV6-1 combines with J gene TRBJ2-7, with TRBD2 as a possible D gene (5 bases). The CDR3 is 14 residues long. Trimming removed 4 bases at V and 2 bases at J, with 12 bases between. Germline V gene data show CDR1 as MNHNS and CDR2 as SASEGT.

The rearrangement links TRBV10-2 to TRBJ2-3; tentatively, D is TRBD1 or TRBD2 (6 bases each). Between the trimmed V and J ends, which lost 3 bases and 5 bases, there was a span of 15 bases. This CDR3 comprises 15 residues. Germline CDR1 reads WSHSY; CDR2 reads SAAADI. The CDR3 coding sequence is TGCGCCAGCAGTGACTCGCCAGGGGAGGAAGATACGCAGTATTTT. Translation gives CASSDSPGEEDTQYF.

The genes are TRBV5-1 and TRBJ2-3; D unclear. The V end was cut by 4 bases, the J end by 2 bases, with 11 bases between. This CDR3 region has 14 residues. CDR1 and CDR2 (germline): SGHRS, YFSETQ. The CDR3 bases are TGCGCCAGCAGCCCGAGGAAATTCACAGATACGCAGTATTTT. As protein: CASSPRKFTDTQYF.

V and J are TRBV28 and TRBJ2-4; 9 positions match TRBD1. Per the germline V gene, CDR1 is MDHEN and CDR2 is SYDVKM. This CDR3 is built from 15 residues. V lost 3 bases to trimming and J lost 6 bases; unmatched junction nucleotides: 6. DNA for the CDR3: TGTGCCAGCAGTTTTCGGGACAGGGAAATAAACATTCAGTACTTC. Its protein is CASSFRDREINIQYF.

The chain combines TRBV15 with TRBJ2-3; tentative D call: TRBD1 (6 bases). The germline V gene has CDR1 LNHNV and CDR2 YYDKDF (reference sequence). The V end was cut by 3 bases, the J end by 4 bases, with 20 bases between. The CDR3 runs to 17 residues. CDR3 sequence reads: CATSSRPGHVEADTQYF. DNA for the CDR3: TGTGCCACCAGCAGTAGACCGGGACACGTTGAGGCAGATACGCAGTATTTT. Full variable domain (outside the CDR3, taken from reference TRBV15 and TRBJ2-3): DAMVIQNPRYQVTQFGKPVTLSCSQTLNHNVMYWYQQKSSQAPKLLFHYYDKDFNNEADTPDNFQSRRPNTSFCFLDIRSPGLGDTAMYLCATSSRPGHVEADTQYFGPGTRLTVL.

This chain joins TRBV4-3 and TRBJ2-7; D not resolved. Per germline, CDR1 LGHNA and CDR2 YSLEER. The V end lost 0 bases, the J end lost 2 bases, and 11 bases lay between the germline ends. The CDR3 contains 15 residues. CDR3 region: CASSQDGLPAYEQYF. For the CDR3, the DNA is TGCGCCAGCAGCCAAGACGGGCTGCCCGCCTACGAGCAGTACTTC.

V usage is TRBV4-1 and J usage is TRBJ2-5; no clear D gene. With 1 base removed from V and 5 bases from J, the gap between germline ends came to 8 bases. The CDR3 consists of 13 residues. Germline CDR1 is MGHRA and CDR2 is YSYEKL. The CDR3 is CASSQGGWETQYF. In DNA form, the CDR3 reads TGCGCCAGCAGCCAAGGGGGATGGGAGACCCAGTACTTC.

In this sample, this clone turned up a few times. In the same sample, other DNA sequences code for this CDR3. V usage is TRBV28 and J usage is TRBJ2-7, with D uncertain. CDR3 length equals 11 residues. V gave up 3 bases and J gave up 4 bases, with 4 bases separating them. Germline V gene data show CDR1 as MDHEN and CDR2 as SYDVKM. The CDR3 nucleotides are TGTGCCAGCAGTTTTAAGTACGAGCAGTACTTC. This codes for CASSFKYEQYF.